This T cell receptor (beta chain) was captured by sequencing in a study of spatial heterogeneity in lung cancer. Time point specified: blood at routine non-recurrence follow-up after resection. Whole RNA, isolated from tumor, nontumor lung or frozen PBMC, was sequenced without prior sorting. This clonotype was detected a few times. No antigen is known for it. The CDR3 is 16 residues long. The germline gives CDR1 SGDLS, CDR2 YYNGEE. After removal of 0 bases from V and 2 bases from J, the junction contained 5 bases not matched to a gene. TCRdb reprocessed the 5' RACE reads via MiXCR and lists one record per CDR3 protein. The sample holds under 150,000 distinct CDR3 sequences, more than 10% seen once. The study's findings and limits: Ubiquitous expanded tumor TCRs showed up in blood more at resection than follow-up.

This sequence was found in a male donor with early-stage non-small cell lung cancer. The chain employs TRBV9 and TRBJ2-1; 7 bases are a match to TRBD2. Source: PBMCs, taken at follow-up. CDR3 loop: CASSVGVSGAYNEQFF. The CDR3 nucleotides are TGTGCCAGCAGCGTAGGCGTCAGCGGGGCCTACAATGAGCAGTTCTTC.